This T cell receptor (beta chain) was identified in a study of T cells in Graves' hyperthyroidism and ophthalmopathy. PBMCs were derived from approximately 10 ml fresh peripheral blood. Using RNA transcripts as the source, TCR beta CDR3 regions were amplified. TCR CDR3 underwent first-round RT-PCR with the HTBI primer set. MiXCR, applied by TCRdb to the multiplex PCR reads, yields one record per CDR3 protein. The sample includes around 720,000 distinct CDR3 sequences, about 35% of them seen just once. Germline V gives CDR1 DFQATT, CDR2 SNEGSKA (reference sequence). The ends were cut back, 0 bases at V and 1 base at J, with 15 bases in the middle. The CDR3 totals 16 residues. In this sample, this clonotype turned up a few times.

The sequenced sample consisted of blood. This receptor was obtained from a woman aged 35 to 49 with Graves' hyperthyroidism. The chain carries TRBV20-1 and TRBJ1-1, with D perhaps matching TRBD1 (5 bases). CDR3 loop: CSARDYNPGQNTEAFF. Here the CDR3 DNA reads TGCAGTGCTAGAGACTATAACCCCGGACAGAACACTGAAGCTTTCTTT.